This TCR beta chain was sequenced for a study of blood T cell repertoires in COVID-19. About the study: Spain, Italy and the United States supplied samples that represented acute and convalescent COVID-19. PBMCs, B-cell-depleted T cells, or T cells were the source of the cDNA or gDNA that made up the material.

Worth noting for this clone: Other DNA sequences in the sample encode the same CDR3.

Original handling: Amplified reference gene primers provided the basis for estimating nucleated cell counts. Using immunoSEQ multiplex PCR, the repertoire was profiled, and TCRdb retains in-frame clones only, with some absent. The D gene and trimming were derived from the DNA, and the V and J assignments and clone size from that table. The data contain under 35,000 clones, around nine tenths of them singletons. Sequencing used peripheral blood. The sequence derives from a human donor with active COVID-19. The donor label of this sample is uncertain.

The CDR3 coding sequence is TGTGCCAGCAGCTTAGGCGGTACAGGGTTCACTGAAGCTTTCTTT. Translation gives CASSLGGTGFTEAFF. The chain has TRBV7-9 and TRBJ1-1, with D perhaps matching TRBD1 (6 bases). V lost 1 base, J lost 4 bases, and 13 bases lay in between. Looked up from germline, CDR1 is SEHNR and CDR2 is FQNEAQ (reference sequence). CDR3 length: 15 residues.